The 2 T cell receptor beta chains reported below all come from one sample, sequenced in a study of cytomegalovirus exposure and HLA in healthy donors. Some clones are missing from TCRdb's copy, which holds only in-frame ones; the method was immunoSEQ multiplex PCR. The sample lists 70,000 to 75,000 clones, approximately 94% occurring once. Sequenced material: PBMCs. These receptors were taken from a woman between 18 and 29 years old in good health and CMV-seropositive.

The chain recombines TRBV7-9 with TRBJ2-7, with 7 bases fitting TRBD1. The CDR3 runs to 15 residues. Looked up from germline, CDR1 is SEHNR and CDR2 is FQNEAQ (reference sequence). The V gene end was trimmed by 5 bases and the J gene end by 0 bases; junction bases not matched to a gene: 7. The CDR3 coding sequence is TGTGCCAGCAGCCAGCAAGGGACAGTCTCCTACGAGCAGTACTTC. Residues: CASSQQGTVSYEQYF.

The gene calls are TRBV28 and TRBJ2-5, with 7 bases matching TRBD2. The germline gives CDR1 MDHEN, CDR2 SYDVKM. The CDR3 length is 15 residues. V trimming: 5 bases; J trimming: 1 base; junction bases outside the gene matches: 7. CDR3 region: CASSPLAEIQETQYF. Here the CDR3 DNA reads TGTGCCAGCAGTCCTCTAGCGGAGATCCAAGAGACCCAGTACTTC.